This T cell receptor (beta chain) derives from a study of CD8 T cells in Susac syndrome. The multiple sclerosis controls were treatment-naive patients with relapsing-remitting disease that was stable or active. Negative isolation was used for CD8+ and CD4+ T cells, and FACS enrichment was applied to TEMRA cells. A note on this clonotype: Antigen specificity is unknown.

Roughly 0.45 to 1 ug RNA was reverse transcribed with random hexamers. The amplification used immunoSEQ multiplex PCR on TCR beta CDR3; it spanned 54 Vbeta and 13 Jbeta. TCRdb used MiXCR to reprocess the immunoSEQ multiplex PCR reads, holding one entry per CDR3 protein. The sample consists of hundreds of thousands of distinct CDR3 sequences, 85% of them appearing once. Study findings and constraints: The study conceded that its TCR sequencing and HLA analysis involved relatively few individuals.

The receptor was isolated from a human donor with multiple sclerosis. Sequencing was done on a sample of CD8+ T cells from PBMCs.

The CDR3 DNA follows: TGTGCCAGCAGTGAAGCGATGGACAGGATGGAGGGCTACACCTTC. It codes for CASSEAMDRMEGYTF. The chain carries TRBV6-1 and TRBJ1-2; TRBD1 matches 7 bases. The CDR3 is made up of 15 amino acids. Trimming cost V 0 bases and J 8 bases; bases outside gene matches: 9. Germline V gives CDR1 MNHNS, CDR2 SASEGT.